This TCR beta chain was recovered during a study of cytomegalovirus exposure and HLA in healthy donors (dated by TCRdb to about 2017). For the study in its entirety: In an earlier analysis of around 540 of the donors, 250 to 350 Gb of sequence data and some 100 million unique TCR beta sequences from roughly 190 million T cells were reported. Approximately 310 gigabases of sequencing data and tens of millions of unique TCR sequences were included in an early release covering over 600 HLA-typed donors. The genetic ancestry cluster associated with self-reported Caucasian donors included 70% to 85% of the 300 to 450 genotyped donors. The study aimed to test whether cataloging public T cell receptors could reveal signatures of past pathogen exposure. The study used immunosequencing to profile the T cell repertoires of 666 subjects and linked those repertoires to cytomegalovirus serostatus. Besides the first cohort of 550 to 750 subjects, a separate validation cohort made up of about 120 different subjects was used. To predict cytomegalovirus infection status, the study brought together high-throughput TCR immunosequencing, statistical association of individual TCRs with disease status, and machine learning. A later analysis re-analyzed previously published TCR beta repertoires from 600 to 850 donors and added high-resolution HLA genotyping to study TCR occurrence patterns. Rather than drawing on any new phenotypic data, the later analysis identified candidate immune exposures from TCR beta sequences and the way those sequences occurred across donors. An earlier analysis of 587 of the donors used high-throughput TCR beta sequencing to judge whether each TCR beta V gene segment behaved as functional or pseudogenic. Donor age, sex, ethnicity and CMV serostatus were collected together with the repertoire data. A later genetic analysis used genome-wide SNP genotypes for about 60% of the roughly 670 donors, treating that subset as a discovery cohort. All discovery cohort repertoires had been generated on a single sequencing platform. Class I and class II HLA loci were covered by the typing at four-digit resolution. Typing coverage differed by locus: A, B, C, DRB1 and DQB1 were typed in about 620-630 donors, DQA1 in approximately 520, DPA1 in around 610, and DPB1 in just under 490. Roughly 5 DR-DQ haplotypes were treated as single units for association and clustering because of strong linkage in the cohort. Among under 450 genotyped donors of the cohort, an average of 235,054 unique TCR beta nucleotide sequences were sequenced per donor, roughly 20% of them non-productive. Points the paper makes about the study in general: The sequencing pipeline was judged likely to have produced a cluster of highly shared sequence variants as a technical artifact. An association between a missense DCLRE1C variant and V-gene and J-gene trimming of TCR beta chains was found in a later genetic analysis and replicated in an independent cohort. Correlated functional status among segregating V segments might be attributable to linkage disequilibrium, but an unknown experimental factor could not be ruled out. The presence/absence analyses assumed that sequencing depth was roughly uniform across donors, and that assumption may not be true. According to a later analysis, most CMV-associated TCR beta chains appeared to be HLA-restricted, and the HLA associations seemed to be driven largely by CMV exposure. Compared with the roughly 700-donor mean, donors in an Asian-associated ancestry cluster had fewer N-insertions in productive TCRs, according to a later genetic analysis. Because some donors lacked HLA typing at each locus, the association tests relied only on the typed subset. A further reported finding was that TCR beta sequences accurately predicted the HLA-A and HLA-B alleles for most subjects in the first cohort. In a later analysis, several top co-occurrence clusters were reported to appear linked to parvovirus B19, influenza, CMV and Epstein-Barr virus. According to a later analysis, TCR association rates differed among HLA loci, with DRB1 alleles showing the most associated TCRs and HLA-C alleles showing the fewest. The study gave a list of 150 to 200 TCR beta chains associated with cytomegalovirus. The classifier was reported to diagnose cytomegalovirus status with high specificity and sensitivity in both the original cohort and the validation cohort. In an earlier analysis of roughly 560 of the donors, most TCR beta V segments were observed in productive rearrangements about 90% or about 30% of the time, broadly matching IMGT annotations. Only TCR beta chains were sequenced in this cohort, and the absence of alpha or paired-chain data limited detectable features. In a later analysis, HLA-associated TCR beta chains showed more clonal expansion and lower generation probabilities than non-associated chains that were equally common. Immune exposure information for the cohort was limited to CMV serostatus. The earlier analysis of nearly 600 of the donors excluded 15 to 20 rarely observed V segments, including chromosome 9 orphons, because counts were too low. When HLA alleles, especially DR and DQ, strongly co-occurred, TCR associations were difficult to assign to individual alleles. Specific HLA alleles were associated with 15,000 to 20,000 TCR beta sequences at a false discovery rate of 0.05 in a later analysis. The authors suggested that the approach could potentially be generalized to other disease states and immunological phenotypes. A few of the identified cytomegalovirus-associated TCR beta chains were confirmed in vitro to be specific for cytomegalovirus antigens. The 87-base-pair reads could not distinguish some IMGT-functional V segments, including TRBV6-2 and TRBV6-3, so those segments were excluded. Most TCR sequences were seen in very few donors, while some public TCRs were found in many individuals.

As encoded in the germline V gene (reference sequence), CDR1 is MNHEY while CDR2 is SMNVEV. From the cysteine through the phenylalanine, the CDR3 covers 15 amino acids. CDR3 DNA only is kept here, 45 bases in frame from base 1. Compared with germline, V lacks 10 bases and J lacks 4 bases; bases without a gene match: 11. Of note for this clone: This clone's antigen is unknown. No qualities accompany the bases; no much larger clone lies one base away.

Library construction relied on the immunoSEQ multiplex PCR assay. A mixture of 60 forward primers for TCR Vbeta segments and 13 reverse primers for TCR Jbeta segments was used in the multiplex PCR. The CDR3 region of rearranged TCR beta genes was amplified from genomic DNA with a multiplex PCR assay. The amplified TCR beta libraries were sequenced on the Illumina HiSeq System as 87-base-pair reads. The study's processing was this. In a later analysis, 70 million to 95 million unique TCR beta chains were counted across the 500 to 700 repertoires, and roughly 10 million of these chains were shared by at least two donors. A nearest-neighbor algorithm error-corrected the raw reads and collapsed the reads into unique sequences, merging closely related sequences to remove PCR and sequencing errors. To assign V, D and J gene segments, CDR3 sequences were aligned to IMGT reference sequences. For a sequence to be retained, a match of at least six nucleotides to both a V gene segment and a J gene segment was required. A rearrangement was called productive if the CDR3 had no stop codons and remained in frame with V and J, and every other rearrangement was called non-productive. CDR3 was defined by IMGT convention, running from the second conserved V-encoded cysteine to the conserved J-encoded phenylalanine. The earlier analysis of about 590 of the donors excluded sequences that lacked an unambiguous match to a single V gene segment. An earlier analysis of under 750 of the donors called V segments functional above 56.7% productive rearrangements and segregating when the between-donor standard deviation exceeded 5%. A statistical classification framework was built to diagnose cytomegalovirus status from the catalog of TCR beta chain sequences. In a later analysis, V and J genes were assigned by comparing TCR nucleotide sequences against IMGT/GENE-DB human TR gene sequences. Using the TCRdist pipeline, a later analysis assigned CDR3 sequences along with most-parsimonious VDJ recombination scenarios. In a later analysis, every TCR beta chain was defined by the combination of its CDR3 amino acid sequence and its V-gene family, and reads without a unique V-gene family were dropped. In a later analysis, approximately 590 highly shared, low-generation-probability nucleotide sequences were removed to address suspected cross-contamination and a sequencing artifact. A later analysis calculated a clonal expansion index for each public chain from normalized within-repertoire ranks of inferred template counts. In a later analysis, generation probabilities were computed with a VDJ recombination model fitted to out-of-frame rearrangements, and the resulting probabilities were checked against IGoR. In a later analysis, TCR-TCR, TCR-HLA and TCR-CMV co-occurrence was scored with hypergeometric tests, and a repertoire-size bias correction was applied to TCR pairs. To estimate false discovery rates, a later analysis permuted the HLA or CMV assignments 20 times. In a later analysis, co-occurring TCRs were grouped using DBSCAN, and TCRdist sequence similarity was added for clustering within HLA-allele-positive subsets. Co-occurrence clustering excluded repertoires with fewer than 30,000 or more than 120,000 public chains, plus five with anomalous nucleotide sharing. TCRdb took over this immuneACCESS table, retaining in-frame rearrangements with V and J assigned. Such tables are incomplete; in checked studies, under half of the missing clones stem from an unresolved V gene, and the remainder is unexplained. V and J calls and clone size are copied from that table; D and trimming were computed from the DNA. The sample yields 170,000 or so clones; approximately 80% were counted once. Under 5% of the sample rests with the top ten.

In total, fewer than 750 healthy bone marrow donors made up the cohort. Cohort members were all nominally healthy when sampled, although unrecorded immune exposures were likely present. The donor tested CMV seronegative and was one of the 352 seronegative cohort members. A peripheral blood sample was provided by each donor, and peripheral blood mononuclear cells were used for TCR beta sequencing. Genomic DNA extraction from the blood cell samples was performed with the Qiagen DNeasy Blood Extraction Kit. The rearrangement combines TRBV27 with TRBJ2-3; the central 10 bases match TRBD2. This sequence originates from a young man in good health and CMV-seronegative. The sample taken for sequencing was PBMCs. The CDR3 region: CATNLSGRNADTQYF. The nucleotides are TGTGCCACCAATCTTAGCGGGAGGAACGCAGATACGCAGTATTTT.